The present T cell receptor (beta chain) was sequenced within a study of T cell responses to AZD1222 COVID-19 vaccine. Researchers grouped second doses given at about 4 or about 12 weeks into one pool. Findings and limits, study-wide: Regions 160-218 and 743-854 dominated among vaccine-associated CD4 TCRs spanning spike. Among those given AZD1222, only 5 to 7 were seropositive at baseline. Clonal diversity was possibly underestimated, and white British individuals and females predominated among donors.

In regard to this clone: Its cognate antigen is unknown.

Sequenced by immunoSEQ multiplex PCR; TCRdb stores in-frame clones only, minus some. The table shows roughly 92,000 clones, with approximately 88% occurring only once. CDR1 is MGHRA and CDR2 is YSYEKL in the germline V gene. The V and J ends lost 0 bases and 5 bases, in that order; junction bases with no gene match: 6. This CDR3 has 16 residues. V and J are TRBV4-1 and TRBJ2-1; 8 bases match TRBD1. Source: peripheral blood, taken 28 days after the second AZD1222 dose. The receptor's source is an adult who received the AZD1222 COVID-19 vaccine. In DNA form, the CDR3 reads TGCGCCAGCAGCCAAGATCCAGGGGGCGTCCACAATGAGCAGTTCTTC. Its protein is CASSQDPGGVHNEQFF.